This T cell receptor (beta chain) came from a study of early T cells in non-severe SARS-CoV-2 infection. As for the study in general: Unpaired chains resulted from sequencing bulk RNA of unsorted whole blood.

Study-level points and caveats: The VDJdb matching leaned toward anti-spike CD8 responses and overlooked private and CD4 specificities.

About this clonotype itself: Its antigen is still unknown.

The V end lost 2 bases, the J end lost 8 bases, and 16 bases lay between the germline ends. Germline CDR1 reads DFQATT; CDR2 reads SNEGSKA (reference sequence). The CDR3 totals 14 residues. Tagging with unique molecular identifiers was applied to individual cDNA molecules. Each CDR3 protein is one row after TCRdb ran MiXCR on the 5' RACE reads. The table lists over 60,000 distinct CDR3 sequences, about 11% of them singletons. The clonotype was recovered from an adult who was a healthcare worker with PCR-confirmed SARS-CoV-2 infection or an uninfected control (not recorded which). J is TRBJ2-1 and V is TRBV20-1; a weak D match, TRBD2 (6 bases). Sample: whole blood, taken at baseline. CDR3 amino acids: CSARPPGAGYEQFF. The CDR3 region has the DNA TGCAGTGCTAGACCCCCTGGGGCGGGGTATGAGCAGTTCTTC.